This record covers a single TCR beta chain. This clonotype was detected many times. The target of this receptor is not known. No base-level quality is on record; no much larger clone is a single base apart. Data came from an Illumina HiSeq 2000. Multiplex PCR amplification was used to generate the TCR beta chain libraries. The amplified TCR beta chain products were analyzed by high-throughput sequencing. TCRdb ran its own pipeline on the public reads, namely fastp trimming at Q25 and MiXCR clone calling, and kept in-frame beta chains. Each CDR3 protein appears once, grouped with its most common genes and DNA. Within this sample are over 200,000 distinct CDR3 sequences, with around 34% of them counted one time only. The ten most abundant clones make up 3% to 4% of the sample. The sample belongs to a study of breast tumors, draining lymph nodes, adjacent tissues listed by TCRdb under 2016. With regard to the full study: TCR beta repertoires were compared across tumor, adjacent nontumor tissue and axillary lymph nodes obtained from breast cancer patients. In human breast cancer, the study set out to evaluate how tumor, surrounding tissue and draining lymph node repertoires relate to one another and whether T cells may move between these sites.

Study-wide conclusions, independent of this receptor: The similarity between tumor and nontumor tissue repertoires was significantly greater in luminal-like breast cancer than in basal-like breast cancer. The study presented the conclusion that tumor T cells originate in lymph nodes as consistent with a hypothesis, not as something directly demonstrated. T-cell repertoire diversity in tumors was found to be lower than in lymph nodes but higher than in nontumor tissue, and preferential V and J gene usage was observed. The data were considered consistent with the idea that most tumor T cells come from the lymph node and then expand in tumor tissue.

The axillary draining lymph nodes of breast cancer patients were the source of the lymph node samples. From the germline V gene (reference sequence), CDR1 is LNHDA and CDR2 is SQIVND. Germline trimming: 7 bases from V, 7 bases from J; junction bases outside gene matches: 9. From the cysteine through the phenylalanine, the CDR3 covers 14 amino acids. Only the CDR3 part of the read is kept: 42 bases, read in frame from the first base. Sample: axillary lymph node tissue. The origin of this receptor is a female donor with breast cancer. Some clones in this sample may be carry-over from other donors' samples. Recombination connected TRBV19 to TRBJ2-1, with TRBD1 identical over 8 junction bases. The nucleotides are TGTGCCAGTACCAGGGACAGGCTACGGAATGAGCAGTTCTTC. This encodes CASTRDRLRNEQFF.